This T cell receptor (beta chain) is drawn from a study of blood T cell repertoires in COVID-19. Study context: The study drew acute and convalescent COVID-19 samples from the United States, Italy and Spain.

Generated by immunoSEQ multiplex PCR, the TCRdb table keeps only in-frame clones and is missing some. This table holds some 86,000 clones, 80% to 95% found once. The receptor was isolated from a human donor with active COVID-19. The donor label of this sample is uncertain. The sample was peripheral blood.

CDR3 sequence reads: CASTWTASGPQHF. CDR3 nucleotides: TGTGCCAGCACTTGGACAGCCTCGGGGCCCCAGCATTTT. The rearrangement links TRBV6-5 to TRBJ1-5, with TRBD1 as a possible D gene (6 bases). CDR3 length: 13 amino acids. Trimming shortened V by 7 bases and J by 9 bases, and 16 bases separated the two germline ends. Germline assignment: CDR1 MNHEY and CDR2 SVGAGI.